This T cell receptor beta chain is drawn from a study of human T cells and chemical hapten exposure. Study findings and constraints: Alopecia in the donors means their immune response may deviate from healthy people's.

V lost 4 bases, J lost 1 base, and 5 bases lay in between. CDR3 length equals 12 residues. CDR1 and CDR2 (germline): SNHLY, FYNNEI. TCRdb ran MiXCR on the RACE reads and lists one entry per CDR3 protein. The sample has 85,000 to 100,000 distinct CDR3 sequences; 10% to 11% are singletons. This clonotype was observed many times. Antigen specificity is unknown. Time point defined: pre-sensitization, week 0. Treatment denoted: therapeutic diphenylcyclopropenone sensitization with weekly scalp DPC. Sequenced material: whole blood, taken in connection with sensitization to the hapten diphenylcyclopropenone (DPC). The TCR sequence derives from a woman aged 60-75 years with alopecia areata. Some clones in this sample may be carry-over from other donors' samples. The chain joins TRBV2 to TRBJ2-7; no firm D call. In DNA form, the CDR3 reads TGTGCCAGCAGTGTTCAGTCCTACGAGCAGTACTTC. This gives the protein CASSVQSYEQYF.